A single sample gave rise to the 10 T cell receptor beta chains below, sequenced in a study of blood T cell repertoires in COVID-19. Generated by immunoSEQ multiplex PCR, the TCRdb table keeps only in-frame clones and is missing some. The table has fewer than 70,000 clones, 89% seen once. Sample: peripheral blood. The origin of the receptors is a man in his forties or fifties with active COVID-19.

The rearrangement uses TRBV2 and TRBJ1-2; no reliable D call. CDR1 SNHLY and CDR2 FYNNEI come from the germline V gene. V was clipped by 7 bases and J by 3 bases, with 12 bases between them. The CDR3 spans 13 residues. The CDR3 region is CASTGSYYYGYTF. The CDR3 DNA is TGTGCCAGCACGGGGAGTTATTACTATGGCTACACCTTC.

The J gene is TRBJ1-4, the V gene TRBV15; tentatively, D is TRBD1 (6 bases). CDR1 is LNHNV, CDR2 YYDKDF, per germline (reference sequence). V lost 3 bases to trimming and J lost 5 bases, with 16 bases between them. This CDR3 is built from 16 residues. The chain's CDR3 is CATSRGQTGVNEKLFF. In nucleotides, the CDR3 is TGTGCCACCAGCAGGGGACAAACGGGCGTAAATGAAAAACTGTTTTTT.

This sequence joins TRBV27 and TRBJ2-6; D is perhaps TRBD2 (7 bases). Per germline, CDR1 MNHEY and CDR2 SMNVEV (reference sequence). This CDR3 is built from 17 residues. The V end was cut by 0 bases, the J end by 4 bases, with 13 bases between. CDR3 in DNA: TGTGCCAGCAGTTTATCGCGCGGGGGCTTCGGGGCCAACGTCCTGACTTTC. Translating gives CASSLSRGGFGANVLTF.

The chain carries TRBV24-1 and TRBJ2-1, with 9 bases identical to TRBD2. The CDR3 spans 14 residues. Germline lookup yields CDR1 KGHDR and CDR2 SFDVKD. J lost 0 bases, V lost 10 bases, and 3 bases had no gene match. In DNA, the CDR3 is TGTGCCACTCAAGCGGGGGGCTCCTACAATGAGCAGTTCTTC. Amino acid sequence: CATQAGGSYNEQFF.

V is TRBV5-1 and J is TRBJ1-6; D unclear. The CDR3 is made up of 13 amino acids. CDR1 SGHRS and CDR2 YFSETQ come from the germline V gene. Between the trimmed V and J ends, which lost 5 bases and 5 bases, there was a span of 8 bases. For the CDR3, the DNA is TGCGCCAGCAGAGCCTCGGATAATTCACCCCTCCACTTT. It translates to CASRASDNSPLHF.

V usage is TRBV6-1 and J usage is TRBJ2-7; D is unclear. Between the trimmed V and J ends, which lost 1 base and 0 bases, there was a span of 7 bases. Per the germline V gene, CDR1 is MNHNS and CDR2 is SASEGT. The CDR3 length is 14 residues. In nucleotides, the CDR3 is TGTGCCAGCAGTGAAGGGAGTTACTCCTACGAGCAGTACTTC. The encoded protein is CASSEGSYSYEQYF.

This rearrangement joins TRBV6-5 to TRBJ2-3; 9 positions match TRBD1. The CDR3 loop spans 14 amino acids. Germline CDR1 reads MNHEY; CDR2 reads SVGAGI. Germline trimming cut 5 bases from V and 4 bases from J; bases unmatched to any gene: 4. The DNA for the CDR3 is TGTGCCAGCAGTAGGACAGGGGAGTCAGATACGCAGTATTTT. It is translated as CASSRTGESDTQYF.

This rearrangement joins TRBV7-8 to TRBJ2-1; 8 positions match TRBD2. The CDR3 spans 17 residues. The ends lost 5 bases at V and 8 bases at J; junction bases unmatched: 17. CDR1 and CDR2 from the germline V gene are SGHVS and FQNEAQ. The CDR3 nucleotides are TGTGCCAGCAGCCCGGATACTAGCGGCGGACCGGGTGATGAGCAGTTCTTC. Amino acid sequence: CASSPDTSGGPGDEQFF.

This chain links TRBV7-2 with TRBJ1-1; no clear D. CDR3 length: 16 amino acids. Germline assignment: CDR1 SGHTA and CDR2 FQGNSA. With 5 bases removed from V and 11 bases from J, the gap between germline ends came to 27 bases. CDR3 sequence: CASSLPPTGQRVGAFF. In nucleotides, the CDR3 is TGTGCCAGCAGCCTGCCCCCAACCGGGCAGCGGGTGGGGGCTTTCTTT.

The CDR3 is CASSVYPGGLTDTQYF. CDR3 nucleotide sequence: TGTGCCAGCTCGGTTTATCCGGGGGGCCTTACAGATACGCAGTATTTT. The gene calls are TRBV18 and TRBJ2-3; a possible D gene is TRBD2 (7 bases). Germline V gene lookup returns CDR1 KGHSH and CDR2 LQKENI. CDR3 length: 16 residues. V was trimmed by 6 bases and J by 3 bases, leaving 19 bases between them. The full variable domain, rest sourced from reference TRBV18 and TRBJ2-3, is NAGVMQNPRHLVRRRGQEARLRCSPMKGHSHVYWYRQLPEEGLKFMVYLQKENIIDESGMPKERFSAEFPKEGPSILRIQQVVRGDSAAYFCASSVYPGGLTDTQYFGPGTRLTVL.